This T cell receptor beta chain is drawn from a study of blood T cell repertoires in COVID-19. The CDR3 length is 13 residues. Trimming left V 3 bases short and J 8 bases short, with 11 bases between. The germline V gene has CDR1 MDHEN and CDR2 SYDVKM. This clone was seen just once. Generated by immunoSEQ multiplex PCR, the TCRdb table keeps only in-frame clones and is missing some. This sample has 200,000 to 300,000 clones, with around 87% found just once. The sequencing sample was made of peripheral blood. The clonotype was recovered from a woman between 50 and 59 years old with acute or convalescent COVID-19. The chain uses TRBV28 and TRBJ2-1, with a possible D match to TRBD2 (6 bases). Written as DNA, the CDR3 is TGTGCCAGCAGTTTTGCCGGGGGTGATGAGCAGTTCTTC. This encodes CASSFAGGDEQFF.